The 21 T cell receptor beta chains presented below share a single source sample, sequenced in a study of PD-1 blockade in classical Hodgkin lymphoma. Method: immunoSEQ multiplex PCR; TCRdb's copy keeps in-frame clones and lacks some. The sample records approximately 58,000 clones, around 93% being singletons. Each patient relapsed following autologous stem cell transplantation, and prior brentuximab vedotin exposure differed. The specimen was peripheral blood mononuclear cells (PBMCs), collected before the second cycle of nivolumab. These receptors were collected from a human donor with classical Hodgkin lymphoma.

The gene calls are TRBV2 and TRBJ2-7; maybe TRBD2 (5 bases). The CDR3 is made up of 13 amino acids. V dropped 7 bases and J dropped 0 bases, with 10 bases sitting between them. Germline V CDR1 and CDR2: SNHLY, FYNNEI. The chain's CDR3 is CASMVDFSYEQYF. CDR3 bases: TGTGCCAGCATGGTGGACTTCTCCTACGAGCAGTACTTC. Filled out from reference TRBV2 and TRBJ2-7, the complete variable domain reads EPEVTQTPSHQVTQMGQEVILRCVPISNHLYFYWYRQILGQKVEFLVSFYNNEISEKSEIFDDQFSVERPDGSNFTLKIRSTKLEDSAMYFCASMVDFSYEQYFGPGTRLTVT.

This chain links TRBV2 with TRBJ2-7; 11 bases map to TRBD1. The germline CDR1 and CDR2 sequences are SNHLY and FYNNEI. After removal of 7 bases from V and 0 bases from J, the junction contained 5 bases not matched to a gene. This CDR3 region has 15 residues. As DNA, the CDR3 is TGTGCCAGCACTACCGGGACAGGGGGCTCCTACGAGCAGTACTTC. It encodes CASTTGTGGSYEQYF.

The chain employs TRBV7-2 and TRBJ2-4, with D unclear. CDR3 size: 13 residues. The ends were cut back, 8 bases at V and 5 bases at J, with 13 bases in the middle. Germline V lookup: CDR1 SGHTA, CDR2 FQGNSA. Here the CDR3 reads CASHKVGENIQYF. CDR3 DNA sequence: TGTGCCAGCCACAAGGTGGGCGAAAACATTCAGTACTTC.

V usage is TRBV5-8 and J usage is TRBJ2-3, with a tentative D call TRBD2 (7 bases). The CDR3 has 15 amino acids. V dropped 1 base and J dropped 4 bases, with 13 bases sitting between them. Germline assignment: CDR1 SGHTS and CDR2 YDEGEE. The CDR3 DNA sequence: TGTGCCAGCAGCTTGCGGGGGGCGCAGGCAGATACGCAGTATTTT. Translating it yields CASSLRGAQADTQYF.

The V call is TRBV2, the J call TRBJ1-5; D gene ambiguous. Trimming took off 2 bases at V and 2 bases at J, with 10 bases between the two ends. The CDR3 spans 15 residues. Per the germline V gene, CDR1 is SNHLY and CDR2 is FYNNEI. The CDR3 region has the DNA TGTGCCAGCAGTGAACAGCCTCGGGGCAATCAGCCCCAGCATTTT. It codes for CASSEQPRGNQPQHF.

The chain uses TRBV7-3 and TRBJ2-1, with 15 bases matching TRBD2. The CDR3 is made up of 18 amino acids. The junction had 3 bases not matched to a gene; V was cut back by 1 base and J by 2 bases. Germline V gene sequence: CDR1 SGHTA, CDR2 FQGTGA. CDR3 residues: CASSLIGTSGRTYNEQFF. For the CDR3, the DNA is TGTGCCAGCAGCTTAATTGGGACTAGCGGGAGGACCTACAATGAGCAGTTCTTC.

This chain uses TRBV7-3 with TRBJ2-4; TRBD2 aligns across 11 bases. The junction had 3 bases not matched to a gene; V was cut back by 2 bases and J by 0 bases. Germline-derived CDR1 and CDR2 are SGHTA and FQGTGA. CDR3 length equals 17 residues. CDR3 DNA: TGTGCCAGCAGCTTAGGGGGACTAGCGGTAGCCAAAAACATTCAGTACTTC. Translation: CASSLGGLAVAKNIQYF.

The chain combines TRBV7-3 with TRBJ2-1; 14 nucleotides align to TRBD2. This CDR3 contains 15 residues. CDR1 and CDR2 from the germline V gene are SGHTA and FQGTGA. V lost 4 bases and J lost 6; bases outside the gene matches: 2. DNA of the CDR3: TGTGCCAGCAGCTCTGGACTAGCGGGGGGCAATGAGCAGTTCTTC. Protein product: CASSSGLAGGNEQFF.

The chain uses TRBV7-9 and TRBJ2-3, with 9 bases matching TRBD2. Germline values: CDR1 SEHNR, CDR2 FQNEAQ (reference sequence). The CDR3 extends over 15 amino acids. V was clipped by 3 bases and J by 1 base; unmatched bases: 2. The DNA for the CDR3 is TGTGCCAGCAGCTTTAGCGGGGGAGGCACAGATACGCAGTATTTT. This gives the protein CASSFSGGGTDTQYF.

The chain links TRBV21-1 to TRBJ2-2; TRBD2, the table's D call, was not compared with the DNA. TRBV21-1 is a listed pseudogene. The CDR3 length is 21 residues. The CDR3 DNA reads TGTGCCAGCAGCAAATACTCCTGGCTCTGGGGATGGGAGCAAAACACCGGGGAGCTGTTTTTT. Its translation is CASSKYSWLWGWEQNTGELFF.

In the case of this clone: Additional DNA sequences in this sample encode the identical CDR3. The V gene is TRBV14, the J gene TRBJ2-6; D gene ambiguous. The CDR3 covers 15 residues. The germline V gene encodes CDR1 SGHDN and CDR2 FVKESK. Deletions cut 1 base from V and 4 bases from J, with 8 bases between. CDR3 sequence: CASSQGRAGANVLTF. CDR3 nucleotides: TGTGCCAGCAGCCAAGGTCGGGCGGGGGCCAACGTCCTGACTTTC.

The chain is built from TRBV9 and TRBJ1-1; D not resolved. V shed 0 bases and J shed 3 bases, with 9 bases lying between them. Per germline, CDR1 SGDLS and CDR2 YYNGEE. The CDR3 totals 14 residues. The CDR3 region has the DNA TGTGCCAGCAGCGTAGCGGAGGTTTACACTGAAGCTTTCTTT. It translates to CASSVAEVYTEAFF.

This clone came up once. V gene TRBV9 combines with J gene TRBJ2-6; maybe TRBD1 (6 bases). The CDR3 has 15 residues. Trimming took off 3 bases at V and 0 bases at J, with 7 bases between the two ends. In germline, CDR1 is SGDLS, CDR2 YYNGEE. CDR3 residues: CASSDRVSGANVLTF. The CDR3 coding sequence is TGTGCCAGCAGCGACAGGGTCTCTGGGGCCAACGTCCTGACTTTC.

The CDR3 region is CASSEPGRLVETQYF. The CDR3, as DNA: TGTGCCAGCAGTGAACCCGGACGCCTTGTAGAGACCCAGTACTTC. This rearrangement joins TRBV6-1 to TRBJ2-5, with D uncertain. Germline CDR1 is MNHNS and CDR2 is SASEGT. This CDR3 comprises 15 residues. Trimming removed 2 bases from V and 4 bases from J, with 14 bases in between.

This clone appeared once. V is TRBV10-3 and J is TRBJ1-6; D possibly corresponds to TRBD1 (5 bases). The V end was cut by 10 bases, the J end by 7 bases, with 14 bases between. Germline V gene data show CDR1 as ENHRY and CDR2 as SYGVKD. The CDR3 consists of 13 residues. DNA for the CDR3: TGTGCCACCCTGGGGCAGGGAAATTCACCCCTCCACTTT. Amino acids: CATLGQGNSPLHF.

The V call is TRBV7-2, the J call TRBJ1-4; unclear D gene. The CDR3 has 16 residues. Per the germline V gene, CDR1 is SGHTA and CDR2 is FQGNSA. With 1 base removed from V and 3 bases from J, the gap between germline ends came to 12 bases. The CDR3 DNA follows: TGTGCCAGCAGCTTAGATATCACGGCGGCTAATGAAAAACTGTTTTTT. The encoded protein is CASSLDITAANEKLFF. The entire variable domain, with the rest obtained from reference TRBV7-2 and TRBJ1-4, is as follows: GAGVSQSPSNKVTEKGKDVELRCDPISGHTALYWYRQSLGQGLEFLIYFQGNSAPDKSGLPSDRFSAERTGGSVSTLTIQRTQQEDSAVYLCASSLDITAANEKLFFGSGTQLSVL.

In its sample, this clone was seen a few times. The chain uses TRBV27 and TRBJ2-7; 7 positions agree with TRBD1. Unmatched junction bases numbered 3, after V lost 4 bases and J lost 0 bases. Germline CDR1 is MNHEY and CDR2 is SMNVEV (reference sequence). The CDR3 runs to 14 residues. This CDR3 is CASSWDRGSYEQYF. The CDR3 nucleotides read TGTGCCAGCAGTTGGGACAGAGGCTCCTACGAGCAGTACTTC.

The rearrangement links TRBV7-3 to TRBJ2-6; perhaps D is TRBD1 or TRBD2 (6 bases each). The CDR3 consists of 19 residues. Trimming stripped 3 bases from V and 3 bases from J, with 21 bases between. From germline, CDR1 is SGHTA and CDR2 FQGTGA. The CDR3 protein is CASSFEQGPHGSGANVLTF. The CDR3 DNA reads TGTGCCAGCAGCTTCGAGCAGGGGCCCCACGGGAGTGGGGCCAACGTCCTGACTTTC.

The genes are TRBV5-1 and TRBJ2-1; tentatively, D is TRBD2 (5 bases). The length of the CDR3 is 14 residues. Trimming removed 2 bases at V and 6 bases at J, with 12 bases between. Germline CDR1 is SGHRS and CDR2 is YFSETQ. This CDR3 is CASSLLGRRNEQFF. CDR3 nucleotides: TGCGCCAGCAGCTTATTGGGGAGACGCAATGAGCAGTTCTTC.

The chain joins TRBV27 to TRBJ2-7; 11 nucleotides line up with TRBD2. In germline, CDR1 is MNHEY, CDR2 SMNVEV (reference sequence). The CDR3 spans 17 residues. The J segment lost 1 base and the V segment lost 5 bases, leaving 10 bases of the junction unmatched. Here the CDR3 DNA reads TGTGCCAGCAGTCCTGGCCCGGGACTAGCGGATTCCTACGAGCAGTACTTC. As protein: CASSPGPGLADSYEQYF.

The CDR3 sequence: CASSLMKAGGINEQFF. The CDR3 bases are TGTGCCAGCAGCTTAATGAAAGCGGGAGGAATCAATGAGCAGTTCTTC. The chain links TRBV7-3 to TRBJ2-1, with 9 bases that match TRBD2. V gave up 1 base and J gave up 6 bases; unmatched junction bases: 7. The CDR3 has 16 amino acids. CDR1 SGHTA and CDR2 FQGTGA come from the germline V gene.